This TCR beta chain was obtained from a study of cytotoxic CD8 clonotypes in ibrutinib-treated CLL. General observations from the study: Patients had baseline clonality above age-matched healthy donors, and this clonality moved with circulating CD8+ T-cell counts. A rise in clonality was seen at ibrutinib response, and a fall back toward baseline was seen at progression.

Assay used: immunoSEQ multiplex PCR; TCRdb lists only in-frame clones, some missing. The top ten hold about two fifths of the sample, which has roughly 60,000 clones, over 60% seen once. The germline V gene encodes CDR1 DFQATT and CDR2 SNEGSKA (reference sequence). This CDR3 region has 11 residues. V shed 2 bases and J shed 6 bases, with 5 bases lying between them. For this clone: The antigen is undetermined.

Sequenced here: PBMCs, sampled after 12 months of ibrutinib treatment. This chain uses TRBV20-1 with TRBJ2-1; D is ambiguous. This clonotype was sampled from a human donor with chronic lymphocytic leukemia. CDR3: CSARFVNEQFF. CDR3 coding DNA: TGCAGTGCTAGATTCGTCAATGAGCAGTTCTTC.